This T cell receptor beta chain was found in a study of T cells expressing NK-cell markers. Study-level results: Of the CD8+ T cells in six donors, roughly 1.0-7.0% belonged to dominant NKG2C+ clonotypes.

For each CDR3 protein, TCRdb gives one entry from its re-call of the 5' RACE reads, without DNA. The table for this sample gives 150,000 to 160,000 distinct CDR3 sequences. On this clonotype: Antigen unknown.

The germline V gene encodes CDR1 SNHLY and CDR2 FYNNEI. The CDR3 extends over 15 amino acids. The rearrangement links TRBV2 to TRBJ1-3. Sequenced material: blood T cells: a sorted CD56 or NKG2C T cell subset, CD4+ or CD8+ T cells, or bulk PBMC T cells (not recorded which). The sequence came from a woman aged 45-60 years in good health. CDR3 residues: CAMPSTTGSGNTIYF.